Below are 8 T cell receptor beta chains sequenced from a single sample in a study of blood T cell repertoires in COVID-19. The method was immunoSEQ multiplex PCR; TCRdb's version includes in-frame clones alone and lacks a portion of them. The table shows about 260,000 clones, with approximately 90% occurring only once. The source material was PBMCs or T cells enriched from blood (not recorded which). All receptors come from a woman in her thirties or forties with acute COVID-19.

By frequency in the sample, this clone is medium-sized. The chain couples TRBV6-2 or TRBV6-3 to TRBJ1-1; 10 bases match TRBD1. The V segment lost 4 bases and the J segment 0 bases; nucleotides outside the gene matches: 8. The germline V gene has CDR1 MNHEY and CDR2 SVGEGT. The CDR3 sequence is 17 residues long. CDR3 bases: TGTGCCAGCAGTTCATACCGGGACAGGGGTTTGAACACTGAAGCTTTCTTT. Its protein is CASSSYRDRGLNTEAFF.

The CDR3 nucleotides read TGCAGTGCTAGTGCGGGAGGGCCAGCCACCGGGGAGCTGTTTTTT. Translated: CSASAGGPATGELFF. V and J are TRBV20-1 and TRBJ2-2; 9 nucleotides match TRBD2. After removal of 3 bases from V and 4 bases from J, the junction contained 6 bases not matched to a gene. The CDR3 extends over 15 amino acids. CDR1 and CDR2 from the germline V gene are DFQATT and SNEGSKA (reference sequence).

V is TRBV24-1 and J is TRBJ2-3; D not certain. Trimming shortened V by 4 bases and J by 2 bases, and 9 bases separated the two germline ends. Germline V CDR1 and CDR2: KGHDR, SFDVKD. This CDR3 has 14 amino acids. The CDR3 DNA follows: TGTGCCACCAGTGACCACAGTCCCACAGATACGCAGTATTTT. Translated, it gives CATSDHSPTDTQYF.

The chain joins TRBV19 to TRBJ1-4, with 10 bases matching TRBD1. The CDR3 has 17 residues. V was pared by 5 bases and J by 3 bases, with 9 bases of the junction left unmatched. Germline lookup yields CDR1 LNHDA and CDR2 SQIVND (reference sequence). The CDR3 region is CASSAGTGVKANEKLFF. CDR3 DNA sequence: TGTGCCAGTAGTGCCGGGACAGGGGTTAAGGCTAATGAAAAACTGTTTTTT.

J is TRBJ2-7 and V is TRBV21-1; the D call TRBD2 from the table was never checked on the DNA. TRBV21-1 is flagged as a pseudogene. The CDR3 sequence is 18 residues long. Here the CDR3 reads CASSKDKRQAGGDSEQYV. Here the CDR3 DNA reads TGTGCCAGCAGCAAAGATAAACGGCAGGCGGGTGGGGACTCCGAGCAGTACGTC.

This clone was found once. CDR3 sequence: CASSVYGTGGEKLFF. CDR3 nucleotide sequence: TGTGCCAGCAGCGTATATGGGACGGGGGGTGAAAAACTGTTTTTT. The genes are TRBV2 and TRBJ1-4, with a tentative D call TRBD1 (5 bases). Germline V gene data show CDR1 as SNHLY and CDR2 as FYNNEI. This CDR3 is 15 amino acids long. Trimming left V 6 bases short and J 7 bases short, with 18 bases between.

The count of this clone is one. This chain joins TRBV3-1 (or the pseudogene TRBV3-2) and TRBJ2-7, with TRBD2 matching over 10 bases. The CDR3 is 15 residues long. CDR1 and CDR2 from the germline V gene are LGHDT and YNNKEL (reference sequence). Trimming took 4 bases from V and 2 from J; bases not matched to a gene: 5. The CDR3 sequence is CASSRGLAATYEQYF. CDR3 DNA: TGTGCCAGCAGCCGCGGACTAGCGGCCACCTACGAGCAGTACTTC.

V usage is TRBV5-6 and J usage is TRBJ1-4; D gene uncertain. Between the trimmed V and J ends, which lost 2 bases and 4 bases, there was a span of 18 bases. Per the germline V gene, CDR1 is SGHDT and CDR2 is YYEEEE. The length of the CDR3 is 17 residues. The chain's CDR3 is CASSFFSGARVNEKLFF. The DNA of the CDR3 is TGTGCCAGCAGCTTTTTTTCCGGAGCGAGGGTTAATGAAAAACTGTTTTTT. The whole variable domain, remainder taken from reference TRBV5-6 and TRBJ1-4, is DAGVTQSPTHLIKTRGQQVTLRCSPKSGHDTVSWYQQALGQGPQFIFQYYEEEERQRGNFPDRFSGHQFPNYSSELNVNALLLGDSALYLCASSFFSGARVNEKLFFGSGTQLSVL.